This T cell receptor beta chain was sequenced during a study of OX40 agonist ivuxolimab in advanced cancers. Study-level background: Previous treatment with anti-PD-1, anti-PD-L1 or anti-CTLA-4 therapy was allowed; over 35% had received some. There were three patients with partial responses, one having hepatocellular carcinoma and two cutaneous melanoma.

Germline assignment: CDR1 SGHAT and CDR2 FQNNGV. The CDR3 is 19 residues long. V lost 5 bases, J lost 0 bases, and 11 bases stayed unmatched. A note on this clone: Its specificity is not known.

Clones were sequenced by immunoSEQ multiplex PCR, and TCRdb holds only the in-frame ones, with some missing. The sample has over 35,000 clones, 75% to 90% seen once. Regarding the study as a whole: On average, CD8+ T cells had more expanded clones than CD4+.

Sequenced here: CD4+ or CD8+ T cells sorted from blood, sampled in a trial of the OX40 agonist ivuxolimab. V gene TRBV11-2 combines with J gene TRBJ2-6; 9 nucleotides line up with TRBD1. The source is an adult with an advanced solid tumor such as melanoma, head and neck, liver or kidney cancer. In nucleotides, the CDR3 is TGTGCCAGCAGCGCACGATCCGGGACAGGGCTCTCTGGGGCCAACGTCCTGACTTTC. Residues: CASSARSGTGLSGANVLTF.